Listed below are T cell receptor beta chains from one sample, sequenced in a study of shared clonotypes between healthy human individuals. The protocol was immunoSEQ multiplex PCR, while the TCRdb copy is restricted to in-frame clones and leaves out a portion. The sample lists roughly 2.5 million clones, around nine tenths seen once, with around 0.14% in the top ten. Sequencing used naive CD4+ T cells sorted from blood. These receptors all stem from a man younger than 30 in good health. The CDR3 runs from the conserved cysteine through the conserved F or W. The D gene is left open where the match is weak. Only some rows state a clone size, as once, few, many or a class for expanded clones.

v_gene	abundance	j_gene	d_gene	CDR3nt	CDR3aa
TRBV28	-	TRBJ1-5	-	TGTGCCAGCAGTTTGGACCCCCGGGGGAATCAGCCCCAGCATTTT	CASSLDPRGNQPQHF
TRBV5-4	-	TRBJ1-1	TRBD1	TGTGCCAGCAGACCAGACAGGGTGGGGACTGAAGCTTTCTTT	CASRPDRVGTEAFF
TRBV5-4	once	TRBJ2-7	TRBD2	TGTGCCAGCAGCTTGGGGACTAGCGGTCCCTACGAGCAGTACTTC	CASSLGTSGPYEQYF
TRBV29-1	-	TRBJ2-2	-	TGCAGCGACCCCGGACAGTCCGCGAACACCGGGGAGCTGTTTTTT	CSDPGQSANTGELFF
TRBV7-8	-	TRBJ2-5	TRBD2	TGTGCCAGCAGCCCCCCGGACGGGGGGGGTCAAGAGACCCAGTACTTC	CASSPPDGGGQETQYF
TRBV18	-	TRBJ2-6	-	TGTGCCAGCTCACCGGCAGGGACTGGGGCCAACGTCCTGACTTTC	CASSPAGTGANVLTF
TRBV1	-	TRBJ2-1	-	TGCACCAGCAGCGTATACACCGGGACTAGCGGGAGGTGGCCCTACAATGAGCAGTTCTTC	CTSSVYTGTSGRWPYNEQFF
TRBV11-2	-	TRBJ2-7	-	TGTGCCAGCAGATTAGATTCAGGCGGGCTACTCTACGAGCAGTACTTC	CASRLDSGGLLYEQYF
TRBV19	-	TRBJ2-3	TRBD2	TGTGCCAGTACAAGGACTAGCGGGACTCTTAGCACAGATACGCAGTATTTT	CASTRTSGTLSTDTQYF
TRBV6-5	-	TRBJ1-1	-	TGTGCCAGCAGTTATTATAGGGATACTGAAGCTTTCTTT	CASSYYRDTEAFF
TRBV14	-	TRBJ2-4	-	TGTGCCAGCAGCCAAGGTGGCAGAAACATTCAGTACTTC	CASSQGGRNIQYF
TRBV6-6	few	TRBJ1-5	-	TGTGCCAGCAGCCCACCGGACCAGCCCCAGCATTTT	CASSPPDQPQHF
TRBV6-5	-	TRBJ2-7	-	TGTGCCAGCAGTTACTCGACCTCGTGGGGGACCGAGCAGTACTTC	CASSYSTSWGTEQYF
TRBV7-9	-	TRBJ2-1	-	TGTGCCAGCAGCTTAGGTGACAATGAGCAGTTCTTC	CASSLGDNEQFF
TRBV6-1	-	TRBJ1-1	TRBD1	TGTGCCAGCAGTGGGCGACAGGGCTTTACTGAAGCTTTCTTT	CASSGRQGFTEAFF
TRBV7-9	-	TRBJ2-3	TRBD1	TGTGCCAGCAGCCTACTTGGACAGGGATTTTCAGATACGCAGTATTTT	CASSLLGQGFSDTQYF
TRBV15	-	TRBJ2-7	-	TGTGCCACCAGCAGAGATCAGGGTTCCTACGAGCAGTACTTC	CATSRDQGSYEQYF
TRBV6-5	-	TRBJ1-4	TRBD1	TGTGCCAGCCGGCCCCCGGGACAGCCAAATGAAAAACTGTTTTTT	CASRPPGQPNEKLFF
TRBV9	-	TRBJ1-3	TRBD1	TGTGCCAGCGGTAGACAGGGGGCATCTGGAAACACCATATATTTT	CASGRQGASGNTIYF
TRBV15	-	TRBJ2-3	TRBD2	TGTGCCACGAGGCTAGCGGGAGGGCCTAGTACAGATACGCAGTATTTT	CATRLAGGPSTDTQYF
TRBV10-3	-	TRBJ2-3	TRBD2	TGTGCCATCAGTCGTCAGCGGGAGGTCGTTCGAGAAGATACGCAGTATTTT	CAISRQREVVREDTQYF
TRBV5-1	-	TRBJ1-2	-	TGCGCCAGCAGGTCATTAGGGGTGAATGACTATGGCTACACCTTC	CASRSLGVNDYGYTF
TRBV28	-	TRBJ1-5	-	TGTGCCAGCAGTTTAGACCGATATAGCAATCAGCCCCAGCATTTT	CASSLDRYSNQPQHF
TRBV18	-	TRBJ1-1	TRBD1	TGTGCCAGCTCACCACTGGCAGGGGGGAAGGGCACTGAAGCTTTCTTT	CASSPLAGGKGTEAFF
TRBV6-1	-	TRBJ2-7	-	TGTGCCAGCTGGCAGACCGGCGACGAGCAGTACTTC	CASWQTGDEQYF
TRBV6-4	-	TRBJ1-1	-	TGTGCCAGCAGTGCCCGACTCAACACTGAAGCTTTCTTT	CASSARLNTEAFF
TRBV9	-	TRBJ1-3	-	TGTGCCAGCTGCCCGACGAGGGATGGAAACACCATATATTTT	CASCPTRDGNTIYF
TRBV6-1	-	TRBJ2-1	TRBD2	TGTGCCAGCAGTGCCCCCCTAGCGGGAGGTTACTCCTACAATGAGCAGTTCTTC	CASSAPLAGGYSYNEQFF
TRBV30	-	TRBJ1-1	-	TGTGCCTCCCTGCGACAGACGAACACTGAAGCTTTCTTT	CASLRQTNTEAFF
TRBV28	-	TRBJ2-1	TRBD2	TGTGCCAGCAGTTTCAGGCGGGGGGGCGCTGAGCAGTTCTTC	CASSFRRGGAEQFF
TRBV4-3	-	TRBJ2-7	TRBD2	TGCGCCAGCAGCCACATAGGACTAGCGGGGTACGAGCAGTACTTC	CASSHIGLAGYEQYF
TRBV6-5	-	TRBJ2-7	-	TGTGCCAGCAGGTACAACTACGAGCAGTACTTC	CASRYNYEQYF
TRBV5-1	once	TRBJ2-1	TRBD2	TGCGCCAGCAGCTTGCGGACTAGCGTCCATGAGCAGTTCTTC	CASSLRTSVHEQFF
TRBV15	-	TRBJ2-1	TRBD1	TGTGCCACCAGCGCGGGACAGGGTTCCTACAATGAGCAGTTCTTC	CATSAGQGSYNEQFF
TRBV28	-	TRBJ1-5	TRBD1	TGTGCCAGCAGTCCCCCCCGCAGGGGGATGGAGCCCCAGCATTTT	CASSPPRRGMEPQHF
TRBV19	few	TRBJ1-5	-	TGTGCCAGTAGTATGGGTCCGACGGGAAGCAATCAGCCCCAGCATTTT	CASSMGPTGSNQPQHF
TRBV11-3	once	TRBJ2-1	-	TGTGCCAGCAGTGGGGGGGGCCTCTCCTACAATGAGCAGTTCTTC	CASSGGGLSYNEQFF
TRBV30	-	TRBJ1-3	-	TGTGCCTGGGTGGGCCCCCGGCGGGGTTCCTCTGGAAACACCATATATTTT	CAWVGPRRGSSGNTIYF
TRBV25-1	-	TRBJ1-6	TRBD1	TGTGCCAGCAGCCCGGTGCGAGGGGGCGTGTATAATTCACCCCTCCACTTT	CASSPVRGGVYNSPLHF
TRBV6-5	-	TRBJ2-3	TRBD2	TGTGCCAGCAGTTGGGGACTAGCGGGAGACACAGATACGCAGTATTTT	CASSWGLAGDTDTQYF
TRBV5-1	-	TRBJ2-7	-	TGCGCCAGCAGCTTGAGTGGGGACGCCTACGAGCAGTACTTC	CASSLSGDAYEQYF
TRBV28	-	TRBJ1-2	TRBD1	TGTGCCAGCAGTTGGGGTTTAGGGGGCCTTACCAACTATGGCTACACCTTC	CASSWGLGGLTNYGYTF
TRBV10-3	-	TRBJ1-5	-	TGTGCCATCAGTAGCCGGAGGACCTATCAGCCCCAGCATTTT	CAISSRRTYQPQHF
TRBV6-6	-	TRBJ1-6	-	TGTGCCAGCAGTTACTCTCCAGATTCACCCCTCCACTTT	CASSYSPDSPLHF
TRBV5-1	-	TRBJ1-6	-	TGCGCCAGTAGGACCGATAGCTCCTATAATTCACCCCTCCACTTT	CASRTDSSYNSPLHF
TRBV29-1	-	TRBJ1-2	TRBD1	TGCAGCGTTGACGATGCGGGACAGGGGATTGGCTACACCTTC	CSVDDAGQGIGYTF
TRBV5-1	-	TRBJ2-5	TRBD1	TGCGCCAGCAGCTGGGACAGTAGAATTCAAGAGACCCAGTACTTC	CASSWDSRIQETQYF
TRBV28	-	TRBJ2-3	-	TGTGCCAGCAGTTTAGTAAGAGATACGCAGTATTTT	CASSLVRDTQYF